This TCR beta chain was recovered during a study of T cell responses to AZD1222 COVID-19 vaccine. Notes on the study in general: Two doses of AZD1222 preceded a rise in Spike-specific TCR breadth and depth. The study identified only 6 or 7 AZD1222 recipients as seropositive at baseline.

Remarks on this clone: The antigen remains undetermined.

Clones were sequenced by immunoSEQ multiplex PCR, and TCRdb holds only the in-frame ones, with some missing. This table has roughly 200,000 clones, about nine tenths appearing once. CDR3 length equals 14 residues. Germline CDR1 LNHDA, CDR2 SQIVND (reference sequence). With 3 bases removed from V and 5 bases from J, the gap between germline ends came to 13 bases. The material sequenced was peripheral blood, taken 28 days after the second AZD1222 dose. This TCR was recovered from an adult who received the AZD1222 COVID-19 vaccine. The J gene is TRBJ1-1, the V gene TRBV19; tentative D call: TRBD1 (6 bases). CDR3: CASSMQGSGTEAFF. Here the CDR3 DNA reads TGTGCCAGTAGTATGCAGGGGAGTGGAACTGAAGCTTTCTTT. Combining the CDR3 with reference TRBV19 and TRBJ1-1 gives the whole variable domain DGGITQSPKYLFRKEGQNVTLSCEQNLNHDAMYWYRQDPGQGLRLIYYSQIVNDFQKGDIAEGYSVSREKKESFPLTVTSAQKNPTAFYLCASSMQGSGTEAFFGQGTRLTVV.